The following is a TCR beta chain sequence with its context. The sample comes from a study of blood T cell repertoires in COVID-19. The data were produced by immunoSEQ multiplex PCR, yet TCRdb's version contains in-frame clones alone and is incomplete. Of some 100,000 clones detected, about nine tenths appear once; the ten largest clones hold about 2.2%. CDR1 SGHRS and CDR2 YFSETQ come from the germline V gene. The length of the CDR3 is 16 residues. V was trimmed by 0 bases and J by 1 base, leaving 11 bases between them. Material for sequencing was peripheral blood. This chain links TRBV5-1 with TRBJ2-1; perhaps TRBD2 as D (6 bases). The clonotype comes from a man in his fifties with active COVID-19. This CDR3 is CASSLGSGSSYNEQFF. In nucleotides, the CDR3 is TGCGCCAGCAGCTTGGGTTCCGGGAGTTCCTACAATGAGCAGTTCTTC.